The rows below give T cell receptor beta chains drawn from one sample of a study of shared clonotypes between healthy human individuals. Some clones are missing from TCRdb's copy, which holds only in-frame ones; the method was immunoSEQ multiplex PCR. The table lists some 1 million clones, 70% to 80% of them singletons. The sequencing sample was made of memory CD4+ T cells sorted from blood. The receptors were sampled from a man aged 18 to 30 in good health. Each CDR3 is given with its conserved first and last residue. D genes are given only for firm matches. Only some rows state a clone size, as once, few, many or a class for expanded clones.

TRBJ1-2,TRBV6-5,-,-,CASRTGSYGYGYTF,TGTGCCAGCAGAACAGGGAGTTACGGCTATGGCTACACCTTC
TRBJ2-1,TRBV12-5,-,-,CASGSRGEQFF,TGTGCTAGTGGGTCGAGGGGTGAGCAGTTCTTC
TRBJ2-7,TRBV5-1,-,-,CASSSRRDSPYEQYF,TGCGCCAGCAGCTCCCGTAGGGACTCTCCCTACGAGCAGTACTTC
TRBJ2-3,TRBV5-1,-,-,CASSFGPTTDTQYF,TGCGCCAGCAGCTTTGGACCCACCACAGATACGCAGTATTTT
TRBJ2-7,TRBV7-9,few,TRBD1,CASSLYLVIGGKNEQYF,TGTGCCAGCAGCTTATATTTGGTTATAGGGGGCAAAAACGAGCAGTACTTC
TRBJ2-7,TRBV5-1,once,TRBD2,CASSLGYGMAGGDEQYF,TGCGCCAGCAGCTTGGGTTATGGGATGGCGGGAGGCGACGAGCAGTACTTC
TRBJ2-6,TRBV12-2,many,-,CASRLVGRWTSGANVLTF,TGTGCAAGTCGCTTAGTGGGCAGGTGGACCTCTGGGGCCAACGTCCTGACTTTC
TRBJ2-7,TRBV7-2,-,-,CASSSLGSPGPYEQYF,TGTGCCAGCAGCTCATTAGGGAGCCCCGGGCCCTACGAGCAGTACTTC
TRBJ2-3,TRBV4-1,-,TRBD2,CASSQDEAGGYGDTQYF,TGCGCCAGCAGCCAAGATGAGGCGGGGGGGTATGGAGATACGCAGTATTTT
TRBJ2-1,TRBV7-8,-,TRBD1,CASSWGQIKYNEQFF,TGTGCCAGCAGCTGGGGACAGATAAAATACAATGAGCAGTTCTTC
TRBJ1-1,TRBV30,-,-,CAWRVGQNTEAFF,TGTGCCTGGAGGGTAGGGCAGAACACTGAAGCTTTCTTT
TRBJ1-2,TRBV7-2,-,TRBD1,CASSPGQGGYTF,TGTGCCAGCAGCCCTGGACAGGGTGGCTACACCTTC
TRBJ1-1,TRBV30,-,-,CAWSGTRGLAFF,TGTGCCTGGAGTGGGACGAGGGGTCTTGCTTTCTTT
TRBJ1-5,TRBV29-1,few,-,CSVEVGGSGNQPQHF,TGCAGCGTTGAAGTAGGAGGGTCTGGCAATCAGCCCCAGCATTTT
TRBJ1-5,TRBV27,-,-,CASSFGSSNQPQHF,TGTGCCAGCAGTTTTGGGAGTAGCAATCAGCCCCAGCATTTT
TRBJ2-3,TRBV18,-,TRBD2,CASSPPTGGIADTQYF,TGTGCCAGCTCACCACCGACGGGAGGGATCGCAGATACGCAGTATTTT
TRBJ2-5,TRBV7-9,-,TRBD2,CASSLGLAGAPTFQETQYF,TGTGCCAGCAGCTTAGGACTAGCGGGGGCTCCCACATTCCAAGAGACCCAGTACTTC
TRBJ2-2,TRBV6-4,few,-,CASPGPLRDGELFF,TGTGCCAGTCCGGGACCCCTTAGGGACGGGGAGCTGTTTTTT
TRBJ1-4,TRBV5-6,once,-,CASSQLGETNEKLFF,TGTGCCAGCAGCCAGCTCGGGGAGACTAATGAAAAACTGTTTTTT
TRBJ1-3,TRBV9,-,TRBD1,CASSVRGLGTGSGNTIYF,TGTGCCAGCAGCGTACGGGGCCTCGGGACAGGCTCTGGAAACACCATATATTTT
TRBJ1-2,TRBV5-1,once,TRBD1,CASSGNRGNYGYTF,TGCGCCAGCAGCGGCAACAGGGGGAACTATGGCTACACCTTC
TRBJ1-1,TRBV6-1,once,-,CASRPRTTNTEAFF,TGTGCCAGCAGGCCCCGTACAACGAACACTGAAGCTTTCTTT
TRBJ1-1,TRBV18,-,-,CASLGPTQNTEAFF,TGTGCCAGCTTAGGCCCTACTCAGAACACTGAAGCTTTCTTT
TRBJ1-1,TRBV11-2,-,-,CASSLGSNTEAFF,TGTGCCAGCAGCTTAGGCTCGAACACTGAAGCTTTCTTT
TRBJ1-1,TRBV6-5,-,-,CASSRDFRGTEAFF,TGTGCCAGCAGTAGGGACTTTAGGGGCACTGAAGCTTTCTTT
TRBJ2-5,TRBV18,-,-,CASSPSPGEGTGSETQYF,TGTGCCAGCTCACCAAGTCCCGGGGAAGGAACAGGGAGTGAGACCCAGTACTTC
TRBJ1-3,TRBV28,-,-,CASSPWDASGNTIYF,TGTGCCAGCAGCCCCTGGGACGCCTCTGGAAACACCATATATTTT
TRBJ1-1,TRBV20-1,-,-,CSASETTEAFF,TGCAGTGCTAGCGAGACCACTGAAGCTTTCTTT
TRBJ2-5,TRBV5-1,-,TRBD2,CASSSQGTSGSGQETQYF,TGCGCCAGCAGCTCGCAAGGGACTAGCGGGAGTGGCCAAGAGACCCAGTACTTC
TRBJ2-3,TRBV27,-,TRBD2,CASSPKRDGGGTDTQYF,TGTGCCAGCAGTCCAAAACGGGACGGGGGGGGCACAGATACGCAGTATTTT
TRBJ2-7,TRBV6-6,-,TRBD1,CASSYDGTGFHEQYF,TGTGCCAGCAGTTACGACGGGACAGGGTTCCACGAGCAGTACTTC
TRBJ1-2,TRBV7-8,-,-,CASSLDVDYGYTF,TGTGCCAGCAGCCTTGACGTAGACTATGGCTACACCTTC
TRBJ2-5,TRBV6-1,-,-,CASTTTRETQYF,TGTGCCAGCACCACCACTAGGGAGACCCAGTACTTC
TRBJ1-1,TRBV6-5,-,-,CASSYSYQGRRAFF,TGTGCCAGCAGTTACTCGTATCAGGGGCGTAGGGCTTTCTTT
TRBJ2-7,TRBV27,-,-,CASGPVRYEQYF,TGTGCCAGCGGGCCAGTGAGGTACGAGCAGTACTTC
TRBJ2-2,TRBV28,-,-,CASSLLGGARTGELFF,TGTGCCAGCAGTTTATTGGGGGGCGCAAGGACCGGAGAGCTGTTTTTT
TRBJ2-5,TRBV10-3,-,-,CAISVGRDETQYF,TGTGCCATCAGTGTAGGGCGCGATGAGACCCAGTACTTC
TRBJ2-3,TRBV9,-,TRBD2,CASSNVAGGLLADTQYF,TGTGCCAGCAGCAACGTAGCGGGGGGCCTACTAGCAGATACGCAGTATTTT
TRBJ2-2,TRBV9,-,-,CASSVNGGNTGELFF,TGTGCCAGCAGCGTGAACGGGGGGAACACCGGGGAGCTGTTTTTT
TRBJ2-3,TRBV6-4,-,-,CASTNQGLSTDTQYF,TGTGCCAGCACAAATCAGGGACTGTCCACAGATACGCAGTATTTT
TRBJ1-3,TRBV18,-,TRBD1,CASSPPRTGYSGNTIYF,TGTGCCAGCTCACCACCTAGGACAGGCTACTCTGGAAACACCATATATTTT
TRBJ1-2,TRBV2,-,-,CASSGPRNYGYTF,TGTGCCAGCAGTGGACCCAGGAACTATGGCTACACCTTC
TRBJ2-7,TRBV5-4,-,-,CASSLRVGEQYF,TGTGCCAGCAGCTTAAGGGTCGGCGAGCAGTACTTC
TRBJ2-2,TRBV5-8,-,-,CASNPGTFNTGELFF,TGTGCCAGCAACCCGGGGACCTTTAACACCGGGGAGCTGTTTTTT
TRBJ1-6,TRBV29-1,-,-,CSVEAPAGKTSPLHF,TGCAGCGTTGAAGCCCCCGCAGGAAAGACATCACCCCTCCACTTT
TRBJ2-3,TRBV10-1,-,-,CASSVRDTQYF,TGCGCCAGCAGTGTACGAGATACGCAGTATTTT
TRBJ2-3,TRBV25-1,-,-,CASSGAGSLVGYF,TGTGCCAGCAGTGGCGCCGGGTCTTTAGTAGGGTATTTT
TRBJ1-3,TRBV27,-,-,CASSRQGVGGGNTIYF,TGTGCCAGCAGCAGGCAGGGCGTAGGTGGTGGAAACACCATATATTTT
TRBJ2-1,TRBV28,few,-,CATNRGEWENNEQFF,TGTGCCACCAATCGCGGGGAGTGGGAAAACAATGAGCAGTTCTTC
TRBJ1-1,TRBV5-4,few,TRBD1,CASSPDRDTEAFF,TGTGCCAGCAGCCCCGACAGGGACACTGAAGCTTTCTTT
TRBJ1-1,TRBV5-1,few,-,CASSLDSLRGTEAFF,TGCGCCAGCAGCTTGGACAGCCTTAGGGGCACTGAAGCTTTCTTT
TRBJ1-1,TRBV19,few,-,CASSTRTEAFF,TGTGCCAGTAGTACAAGGACTGAAGCTTTCTTT
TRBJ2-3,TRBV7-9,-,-,CASGNPGDTQYF,TGTGCCAGCGGCAACCCCGGGGATACGCAGTATTTT
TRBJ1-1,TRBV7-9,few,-,CASSLAVGAGTEAFF,TGTGCCAGCAGCTTAGCGGTTGGGGCGGGCACTGAAGCTTTCTTT